These 14 T cell receptor beta chains share one sample of origin, sequenced in a study of a mutant IDH1 vaccine in newly diagnosed glioma. Indicated time point: week 11, during vaccination. Vaccinated patients received 300 ug of mutant IDH1 20-mer peptide per dose, with topical imiquimod. These receptors have no identified antigens. The method was immunoSEQ multiplex PCR; TCRdb's version includes in-frame clones alone and lacks a portion of them. The repertoire holds roughly 48,000 clones, 75% to 95% seen once, with around 2.4% in the top ten. The source was PBMCs, collected from a glioma patient whose treatment included an IDH1 peptide vaccine. The receptors stem from a man aged 50-59 years with glioma.

The V call is TRBV5-4, the J call TRBJ2-5, with 9 bases identical to TRBD2. CDR1 and CDR2 from the germline V gene are SGHNT and YYREEE (reference sequence). V lost 4 bases, J lost 1 base, and 2 bases stayed unmatched. The CDR3 is 14 amino acids. This chain's CDR3 is CASSLGLAQETQYF. CDR3 DNA: TGTGCCAGCAGCCTGGGACTAGCCCAAGAGACCCAGTACTTC.

The J gene is TRBJ1-4, the V gene TRBV2; 9 bases map to TRBD1. Germline assignment: CDR1 SNHLY and CDR2 FYNNEI. The CDR3 totals 14 residues. The J segment lost 5 bases and the V segment lost 4 bases, leaving 2 bases of the junction unmatched. The chain's CDR3 is CASSGDRANEKLFF. DNA of the CDR3: TGTGCCAGCAGTGGGGACAGGGCGAATGAAAAACTGTTTTTT.

The rearrangement links TRBV5-1 to TRBJ2-7, with 9 bases lining up with TRBD2. The germline gives CDR1 SGHRS, CDR2 YFSETQ. This CDR3 has 17 amino acids. V lost 0 bases and J lost 2; bases outside the gene matches: 9. The CDR3 protein is CASSLGPGGGRAYEQYF. CDR3 bases: TGCGCCAGCAGCTTGGGGCCGGGGGGCGGGAGGGCCTACGAGCAGTACTTC.

The rearrangement joins TRBV6-5 to TRBJ2-7, with D perhaps matching TRBD2 (6 bases). This CDR3 has 11 residues. Per germline, CDR1 MNHEY and CDR2 SVGAGI. The germline V and J ends were trimmed by 7 bases and 6 bases, with 10 bases remaining between them. The CDR3 coding sequence is TGTGCCAGCAATCAGGGAGGCGAGCAGTACTTC. Its protein is CASNQGGEQYF.

The V call is TRBV2, the J call TRBJ2-7; 7 bases map to TRBD1. The ends lost 6 bases at V and 5 bases at J; junction bases unmatched: 7. Germline lookup yields CDR1 SNHLY and CDR2 FYNNEI. CDR3 size: 13 residues. The CDR3 DNA reads TGTGCCAGCAGGGGACAGACGAACGACGAGCAGTACTTC. Translation: CASRGQTNDEQYF.

The chain employs TRBV9 and TRBJ1-3; D unclear. The CDR3 contains 13 residues. Germline V CDR1 and CDR2: SGDLS, YYNGEE. V shed 1 base and J shed 2 bases, with 4 bases lying between them. The CDR3 sequence is CASSVQAGNTIYF. CDR3 nucleotide sequence: TGTGCCAGCAGCGTACAGGCTGGAAACACCATATATTTT.

The rearrangement joins TRBV5-1 to TRBJ2-1, with D unresolved. Germline CDR1 and CDR2: SGHRS and YFSETQ. V lost 4 bases, J lost 7 bases, and 21 bases lay in between. The CDR3 covers 16 residues. The CDR3 reads CASSLGWSQAENEQFF. Written as DNA, the CDR3 is TGCGCCAGCAGCCTGGGGTGGAGCCAGGCTGAAAATGAGCAGTTCTTC.

This clone was recorded only once. CDR3 DNA sequence: TGTGCCAGCAGTTTCAGACAGAGCAATCAGCCCCAGCATTTT. Residues: CASSFRQSNQPQHF. The chain employs TRBV6-6 and TRBJ1-5; D perhaps matches TRBD1 (5 bases). This CDR3 is built from 14 residues. Trimming took off 4 bases at V and 1 base at J, with 8 bases between the two ends. CDR1 MNHNY and CDR2 SVGAGI come from the germline V gene (reference sequence).

This chain links TRBV27 with TRBJ1-1, with D tentatively TRBD1 (5 bases). From germline, CDR1 is MNHEY and CDR2 SMNVEV (reference sequence). The V gene lost 3 bases and the J gene lost 3 bases, with 11 bases spanning the gap. This CDR3 is built from 14 residues. The DNA for the CDR3 is TGTGCCAGCAGTTTGACAGAAGTGCACACTGAAGCTTTCTTT. Its translation is CASSLTEVHTEAFF.

V is TRBV11-1 and J is TRBJ2-3; D remains unclear. V shed 8 bases and J shed 1 base, with 7 bases lying between them. This CDR3 is 12 amino acids long. Germline V lookup: CDR1 SGHAT, CDR2 FQDESV (reference sequence). The CDR3 DNA is TGTGCCAGCTCCCGCGGCACAGATACGCAGTATTTT. Residues: CASSRGTDTQYF.

The rearrangement joins TRBV28 to TRBJ2-1; maybe TRBD1 (6 bases). V lost 6 bases, J lost 4 bases, and 13 bases lay in between. The CDR3 consists of 14 residues. The germline V gene encodes CDR1 MDHEN and CDR2 SYDVKM. In DNA form, the CDR3 reads TGTGCCAGCAGCCTTCGGACAGATTACAATGAGCAGTTCTTC. Translated: CASSLRTDYNEQFF. The entire variable domain, with the rest obtained from reference TRBV28 and TRBJ2-1, is as follows: DVKVTQSSRYLVKRTGEKVFLECVQDMDHENMFWYRQDPGLGLRLIYFSYDVKMKEKGDIPEGYSVSREKKERFSLILESASTNQTSMYLCASSLRTDYNEQFFGPGTRLTVL.

This chain links TRBV30 with TRBJ2-5, with 7 bases matching TRBD2. The CDR3 covers 19 residues. CDR1 and CDR2 from the germline V gene are GTSNPN and SVGIG (reference sequence). Unmatched junction bases numbered 19, after V lost 0 bases and J lost 3 bases. CDR3 residues: CAWSVGWSMEGGWEETQYF. CDR3 DNA: TGTGCCTGGAGTGTAGGCTGGTCTATGGAGGGAGGGTGGGAAGAGACCCAGTACTTC.

The CDR3, as DNA: TGTGCCAGCAGTCCCTATCGACATGCTGGAAACACCATATATTTT. It is translated as CASSPYRHAGNTIYF. The rearrangement links TRBV28 to TRBJ1-3; D not resolved. Germline CDR1 is MDHEN and CDR2 is SYDVKM. CDR3 length: 15 amino acids. V was shortened by 5 bases and J by 2 bases, with 13 bases between the two germline ends.

The chain employs TRBV6-4 and TRBJ1-6; D ambiguous. The CDR3 sequence is 15 residues long. Per the germline V gene, CDR1 is MRHNA and CDR2 is SNTAGT. The V and J ends lost 6 bases and 6 bases respectively, with 15 bases between them. CDR3 coding DNA: TGTGCCAGCAGCCGAGGAAGGGAACGTAATTCACCCCTCCACTTT. Encoded protein: CASSRGRERNSPLHF.